Only one count was recorded for the clone carrying this TCR beta chain. No antigen is known for it. Amplified regions were TCR beta CDR3 sequences from RNA transcripts. HTBI primers were the set used in a first-round RT-PCR of the TCR CDR3. One entry per CDR3 protein, called by TCRdb with MiXCR from the multiplex PCR reads. This sample yields about half a million distinct CDR3 sequences, of which 20% to 25% are seen a single time; 26% belongs to the top ten. This specimen belongs to a study of T cells in Graves' hyperthyroidism and ophthalmopathy. Points from the study as a whole: The blood repertoire included most of the expanded thyroid clonotypes above 0.001.

Diagnoses were established using clinical symptoms, serum thyroxine and TRAb, thyroid ultrasound and orbital computed tomography. The sequence came from a man between 18 and 29 years old with Graves' hyperthyroidism. The sample taken for sequencing was blood.

The CDR3: CASSLAVGGQPQHF. Written as DNA, the CDR3 is TGTGCCAGCAGTTTAGCTGTAGGAGGGCAGCCCCAGCATTTT. This chain joins TRBV27 and TRBJ1-5; D unclear. Germline CDR1 and CDR2: MNHEY and SMNVEV (reference sequence). This CDR3 is built from 14 residues. Trimming cost V 2 bases and J 7 bases, with 12 bases left between them.